The clone carrying this T cell receptor (beta chain) appeared many times. Its antigen is not known. The source of the sample is a study of type 1 regulatory T cells. Turning to the study itself: This in vitro CD4 product, T-allo10, is enriched for Tr1 cells and alloantigen-specific.

From the reads, TCRdb called clonotypes with MiXCR, one entry per CDR3 protein. Of 70,000 or so distinct CDR3 sequences listed, about 20% are singletons. Findings and caveats of the study: Compared with non-type 1 regulatory T cells, type 1 regulatory T cells showed a more restricted TCR repertoire.

Sample: cultured type 1 regulatory T (Tr1) cells, either the whole culture or a sorted fraction (not recorded which). This TCR derives from a human donor in good health.

In DNA, the CDR3 is TGTGCCACCAGCAGATGGACTAGGAAGTCGTCTGAGCAGTTCTTC. Its translation is CATSRWTRKSSEQFF. The J gene is TRBJ2-1, the V gene TRBV15, with 7 bases matching TRBD2. This CDR3 region has 15 residues. The V gene end was trimmed by 2 bases and the J gene end by 9 bases; junction bases not matched to a gene: 10. Germline CDR1 reads LNHNV; CDR2 reads YYDKDF (reference sequence).